The 32 T cell receptor beta chains below were found in one sample sequenced in a study of T cells in localized non-small cell lung cancer. Repertoires were generated with immunoSEQ multiplex PCR, while TCRdb's copy carries only in-frame clones and drops some. Here the sample spans 20,000 to 30,000 clones, roughly nine tenths being singletons. This specimen was peripheral blood, taken before any cancer treatment. Every receptor here comes from a woman between 35 and 70 years old with stage I lung adenocarcinoma.

V is TRBV27 and J is TRBJ2-3; D unclear. Germline V lookup: CDR1 MNHEY, CDR2 SMNVEV (reference sequence). The CDR3 runs to 13 residues. Trimming removed 2 bases at V and 0 bases at J, with 3 bases between. DNA for the CDR3: TGTGCCAGCAGTTTACTAAGCACAGATACGCAGTATTTT. Translation: CASSLLSTDTQYF.

The rearrangement links TRBV6-5 to TRBJ1-1, with 12 bases lining up with TRBD1. Germline CDR1 reads MNHEY; CDR2 reads SVGAGI. V shed 8 bases, J shed 4 bases, and the junction held 8 bases outside the gene matches. The CDR3 covers 15 residues. CDR3 sequence reads: CASWGQGAGVTEAFF. The DNA for the CDR3 is TGTGCCAGCTGGGGACAGGGGGCTGGGGTCACTGAAGCTTTCTTT.

V and J are TRBV7-2 and TRBJ2-5; weak D call: TRBD2 (5 bases). The CDR3 is 14 amino acids. Trimming left V 1 base short and J 5 bases short, with 11 bases between. CDR1 SGHTA and CDR2 FQGNSA come from the germline V gene. The CDR3 DNA follows: TGTGCCAGCAGCTTAGGCGGGCTTAGGGAGACCCAGTACTTC. Its protein product is CASSLGGLRETQYF.

The V gene is TRBV10-3, the J gene TRBJ2-3, with 11 bases matching TRBD2. The CDR3 length is 15 residues. CDR1 ENHRY and CDR2 SYGVKD come from the germline V gene. V dropped 1 base and J dropped 3; count of bases not matched to a gene: 0. CDR3 residues: CAISELAGGTDTQYF. The CDR3 nucleotides read TGTGCCATCAGTGAGTTAGCGGGGGGGACAGATACGCAGTATTTT.

The chain is built from TRBV18 and TRBJ1-3; TRBD1 matches at 8 bases. CDR1 and CDR2 from the germline V gene are KGHSH and LQKENI. V was pared by 2 bases and J by 0 bases, with 0 bases of the junction left unmatched. This CDR3 has 15 amino acids. The chain's CDR3 is CASSPGTGSGNTIYF. Written as DNA, the CDR3 is TGTGCCAGCTCACCAGGGACAGGCTCTGGAAACACCATATATTTT.

The chain links TRBV5-6 to TRBJ2-1, with a possible D match to TRBD1 (6 bases). CDR1 and CDR2 from the germline V gene are SGHDT and YYEEEE. This CDR3 has 14 amino acids. The V end was cut by 0 bases, the J end by 7 bases, with 11 bases between. CDR3 sequence reads: CASSLAYRENEQFF. CDR3 sequence (DNA): TGTGCCAGCAGCTTGGCCTACAGGGAGAATGAGCAGTTCTTC.

V usage is TRBV20-1 and J usage is TRBJ2-5; D unclear. TRBJ2-7 explains the end of the DNA better; the J call may be wrong. The CDR3 extends over 10 amino acids. Looked up from germline, CDR1 is DFQATT and CDR2 is SNEGSKA (reference sequence). The CDR3: CSVVDYEQYF. As DNA, the CDR3 is TGCAGTGTTGTGGACTACGAGCAGTACTTC.

V is TRBV11-2 and J is TRBJ2-7; 13 nucleotides agree with TRBD2. The V gene end was trimmed by 5 bases and the J gene end by 1 base; junction bases not matched to a gene: 2. The CDR3 consists of 15 residues. Germline V CDR1 and CDR2: SGHAT, FQNNGV. The CDR3 DNA reads as TGTGCCAGCAGCCGGACTAGCGGGGGATCCTACGAGCAGTACTTC. Translating it yields CASSRTSGGSYEQYF.

CDR3 sequence reads: CSVDPAGTSTDTQYF. CDR3 DNA sequence: TGCAGCGTTGATCCCGCGGGCACGAGCACAGATACGCAGTATTTT. The V gene is TRBV29-1, the J gene TRBJ2-3; D might be TRBD2 (5 bases). The CDR3 is 15 residues long. Trimming removed 3 bases from V and 0 bases from J, with 13 bases in between. The germline gives CDR1 SQVTM, CDR2 ANQGSEA.

This clone was counted once. V gene TRBV7-3 combines with J gene TRBJ2-3; 8 positions match TRBD2. The CDR3 is made up of 14 amino acids. V dropped 2 bases and J dropped 9; count of bases not matched to a gene: 7. Germline V gene data show CDR1 as SGHTA and CDR2 as FQGTGA. The CDR3 bases are TGTGCCAGCAGCTTAGCGGGGGGTTTTTCGACGCAGTATTTT. It translates to CASSLAGGFSTQYF.

The chain has TRBV6-5 and TRBJ1-6, with TRBD1 matching 9 bases. CDR1 and CDR2 from the germline V gene are MNHEY and SVGAGI. V lost 6 bases to trimming and J lost 9 bases; unmatched junction nucleotides: 6. CDR3 length: 14 amino acids. The DNA of the CDR3 is TGTGCCAGCAGATCCGGGACAGGGACTTCACCCCTCCACTTT. Its protein product is CASRSGTGTSPLHF.

This clone was counted once. The genes are TRBV9 and TRBJ1-1; D might be TRBD1 (5 bases). The germline CDR1 and CDR2 sequences are SGDLS and YYNGEE. V lost 0 bases and J 7 bases, leaving 22 bases between the germline ends. The CDR3 has 17 amino acids. CDR3 nucleotides: TGTGCCAGCAGCGTAGATGGGGCTCCCCGGGGAGCGGGTGAAGCTTTCTTT. As protein: CASSVDGAPRGAGEAFF.

J is TRBJ2-2 and V is TRBV11-2; possibly TRBD1 for D (5 bases). The CDR3 contains 13 residues. Germline CDR1 is SGHAT and CDR2 is FQNNGV. Trimming shortened V by 3 bases and J by 6 bases, and 8 bases separated the two germline ends. Here the CDR3 DNA reads TGTGCCAGCAGCTTTGGGGCGGCCGGGGAGCTGTTTTTT. It translates to CASSFGAAGELFF.

The CDR3 reads CASSSTTGTQYF. The CDR3 DNA reads as TGTGCCAGCAGCTCAACCACGGGTACGCAGTATTTT. V usage is TRBV6-5 and J usage is TRBJ2-3; D not certain. CDR1 is MNHEY and CDR2 is SVGAGI in the germline V gene. The CDR3 is 12 amino acids. V shed 6 bases and J shed 8 bases, with 12 bases lying between them.

DNA of the CDR3: TGTGCCAGCAGCTTTTCAGGGGGAAAAAATTATGGCTACACCTTC. Translating gives CASSFSGGKNYGYTF. V and J are TRBV7-2 and TRBJ1-2; 7 bases match TRBD1. The trim removed 3 bases at V and 5 bases at J, leaving 9 bases unmatched. Germline V gene sequence: CDR1 SGHTA, CDR2 FQGNSA. This CDR3 has 15 amino acids.

This rearrangement joins TRBV5-1 to TRBJ1-1, with 8 bases fitting TRBD1. The germline V gene has CDR1 SGHRS and CDR2 YFSETQ. The CDR3 length is 15 residues. V lost 3 bases and J lost 1; bases outside the gene matches: 5. In DNA form, the CDR3 reads TGCGCCAGCAGCTGGACAGGGTTTGGGAACACTGAAGCTTTCTTT. It translates to CASSWTGFGNTEAFF.

This chain joins TRBV10-3 and TRBJ2-7, with 7 bases identical to TRBD1. The germline CDR1 and CDR2 sequences are ENHRY and SYGVKD. Losses at the gene ends were 2 bases for V and 2 bases for J; bases not matched to a gene: 3. The CDR3 is 14 amino acids. The CDR3 DNA is TGTGCCATCAGTGAGGGGACAGAGACCTACGAGCAGTACTTC. Its protein product is CAISEGTETYEQYF.

The V call is TRBV21-1, the J call TRBJ1-4; TRBD1, as called in the table, went unchecked against the DNA. TRBV21-1 is labeled a pseudogene. This CDR3 has 19 residues. CDR3 nucleotide sequence: TGTGCCAGCAGCAGGGAGGGGCCGGGACAGGGAGTCGGTAATGAAAAACTGTTTTTT. As protein: CASSREGPGQGVGNEKLFF.

The chain employs TRBV10-1 and TRBJ1-2, with D possibly TRBD1 on 6 matching bases. Germline assignment: CDR1 WNHNN and CDR2 SYGVQD (reference sequence). The CDR3 is made up of 21 amino acids. The V end was cut by 3 bases, the J end by 4 bases, with 33 bases between. The CDR3 DNA is TGCGCCAGCAGTGATCTCCCCGCCTTGACAGGACTCCGGGGGGGCGGCTATGGCTACACCTTC. Translated, it gives CASSDLPALTGLRGGGYGYTF.

The chain has TRBV4-1 and TRBJ2-1, with 14 nucleotides matching TRBD2. Trimming cost V 0 bases and J 9 bases; bases outside gene matches: 4. Germline-derived CDR1 and CDR2 are MGHRA and YSYEKL. The CDR3 has 16 amino acids. The CDR3, as DNA: TGCGCCAGCAGCCAAGAGACTAGCGGGGGGGCCGGTGAGCAGTTCTTC. Amino acids: CASSQETSGGAGEQFF.

The rearrangement links TRBV7-2 to TRBJ1-1; D unclear. The CDR3 length is 11 residues. V lost 5 bases, J lost 4 bases, and 5 bases lay in between. CDR1 SGHTA and CDR2 FQGNSA come from the germline V gene. The CDR3 sequence is CASSPLTEAFF. In nucleotides, the CDR3 is TGTGCCAGCAGCCCCCTCACTGAAGCTTTCTTT.

The J gene is TRBJ1-4, the V gene TRBV7-9, with D possibly matching TRBD1 (5 bases). Trimming took off 5 bases at V and 5 bases at J, with 12 bases between the two ends. The CDR3 length is 14 residues. The V gene's germline CDR1 is SEHNR and CDR2 FQNEAQ (reference sequence). Here the CDR3 DNA reads TGTGCCAGCAGCCGGACTGGGGGAAATGAAAAACTGTTTTTT. Translation: CASSRTGGNEKLFF.

The J gene is TRBJ1-6, the V gene TRBV28; TRBD1 aligns across 7 bases. The V gene end was trimmed by 6 bases and the J gene end by 3 bases; junction bases not matched to a gene: 14. The CDR3 length is 18 residues. The germline V gene encodes CDR1 MDHEN and CDR2 SYDVKM. CDR3 sequence (DNA): TGTGCCAGCAGCCCTAGGGACAGAAACACGGTCTATAATTCACCCCTCCACTTT. It yields the protein CASSPRDRNTVYNSPLHF.

In its sample, this clone ranks as medium-sized (0.01 to 0.1%). The CDR3 bases are TGTGCCAGTAGTATAGACGGGTCCTATGGCTACACCTTC. This codes for CASSIDGSYGYTF. The chain has TRBV19 and TRBJ1-2; D remains ambiguous. Trimming pared 0 bases from V and 4 bases from J, leaving 6 bases between. Germline V gene lookup returns CDR1 LNHDA and CDR2 SQIVND (reference sequence). The CDR3 is 13 residues long.

The table lists this clone with a few counts. V is TRBV7-9 and J is TRBJ2-5; TRBD2 aligns across 14 bases. Germline V gene sequence: CDR1 SEHNR, CDR2 FQNEAQ (reference sequence). Trimming took 5 bases from V and 4 from J; bases not matched to a gene: 6. This CDR3 region has 16 residues. The CDR3 sequence: CASSPRLAGGPETQYF. The CDR3 bases are TGTGCCAGCAGCCCTCGACTAGCGGGGGGGCCAGAGACCCAGTACTTC.

The V gene is TRBV2, the J gene TRBJ1-1, with 9 nucleotides matching TRBD1. CDR3 length: 12 amino acids. The germline CDR1 and CDR2 sequences are SNHLY and FYNNEI. The V gene end was trimmed by 6 bases and the J gene end by 10 bases; junction bases not matched to a gene: 6. CDR3 loop: CASREDRGVAFF. CDR3 nucleotides: TGTGCCAGCAGGGAGGACAGGGGTGTAGCTTTCTTT.

J is TRBJ2-1 and V is TRBV30; a possible D gene is TRBD2 (6 bases). The V and J ends lost 3 bases and 1 base respectively, with 7 bases between them. This CDR3 spans 13 amino acids. Germline V CDR1 and CDR2: GTSNPN, SVGIG (reference sequence). The CDR3 DNA follows: TGTGCCTGGAGCGGACTATCCTACAATGAGCAGTTCTTC. Translating gives CAWSGLSYNEQFF.

The chain recombines TRBV9 with TRBJ2-2, with 7 nucleotides matching TRBD1. The germline V gene encodes CDR1 SGDLS and CDR2 YYNGEE. This CDR3 comprises 14 residues. J lost 4 bases, V lost 6 bases, and 6 bases had no gene match. CDR3 in DNA: TGTGCCAGCATGGGACAGCAATTCACCGGGGAGCTGTTTTTT. Translation: CASMGQQFTGELFF.

This chain links TRBV2 with TRBJ2-3, with 8 positions matching TRBD2. V was clipped by 1 base and J by 2 bases; unmatched bases: 5. The germline CDR1 and CDR2 sequences are SNHLY and FYNNEI. CDR3 length: 16 amino acids. The CDR3 sequence is CASSEGTSRTTDTQYF. The CDR3, as DNA: TGTGCCAGCAGTGAAGGGACTAGCAGGACCACAGATACGCAGTATTTT.

The chain combines TRBV6-5 with TRBJ2-2; possible D gene TRBD2, 7 bases. V was trimmed by 5 bases and J by 5 bases, leaving 15 bases between them. The germline CDR1 and CDR2 sequences are MNHEY and SVGAGI. The CDR3 spans 15 residues. The chain's CDR3 is CASSPRGALTGELFF. The CDR3 DNA reads TGTGCCAGCAGTCCCCGGGGGGCGCTTACCGGGGAGCTGTTTTTT.

This clone was seen a single time. The chain is built from TRBV11-3 and TRBJ2-1; tentatively, D is TRBD2 (6 bases). V was clipped by 5 bases and J by 4 bases, with 18 bases between them. The CDR3 sequence is 16 residues long. The germline V gene has CDR1 SGHNT and CDR2 YENEEA. The CDR3 is CASSHGEARGYNEQFF. CDR3 nucleotides: TGTGCCAGCAGCCACGGGGAGGCGCGGGGATACAATGAGCAGTTCTTC.

The chain is built from TRBV6-5 and TRBJ1-6; TRBD1 agrees at 8 bases. V gave up 4 bases and J gave up 0 bases; unmatched junction bases: 2. This CDR3 is built from 16 residues. Germline lookup yields CDR1 MNHEY and CDR2 SVGAGI. In nucleotides, the CDR3 is TGTGCCAGCAGTTGGGACAGGAGCTCCTATAATTCACCCCTCCACTTT. Its protein is CASSWDRSSYNSPLHF.